This T cell receptor (beta chain) is from a study of high-grade serous ovarian cancer treatment subgroups. Trimming cost V 6 bases and J 6 bases; bases outside gene matches: 2. This CDR3 region has 12 residues. Germline CDR1 MNHNY, CDR2 SVGAGI (reference sequence). Tumor tissue was taken before any definitive surgery or chemotherapy was given. Produced via immunoSEQ multiplex PCR; TCRdb's table is partial and in-frame only. This table has roughly 10,000 clones, 68% appearing once. This receptor was obtained from a human donor with high-grade serous ovarian cancer. The chain links TRBV6-6 to TRBJ2-1, with 7 bases fitting TRBD2. Source material: tumor tissue. CDR3 protein: CASSPGGNEQFF. The CDR3 nucleotides read TGTGCCAGCAGCCCGGGGGGCAATGAGCAGTTCTTC.